The 19 T cell receptor beta chains reported below all come from one sample, sequenced in a study of cytomegalovirus exposure and HLA in healthy donors. Only in-frame clones appear in the TCRdb table, and some are missing; sequencing was by immunoSEQ multiplex PCR. The table has 100,000 or so clones, roughly 85% seen once. Sequencing was performed on PBMCs. The receptors come from a man younger than 35 in good health and CMV-seropositive.

This rearrangement joins TRBV6-1 to TRBJ1-1, with D possibly TRBD1 on 5 matching bases. This CDR3 has 14 amino acids. Trimming pared 6 bases from V and 0 bases from J, leaving 11 bases between. The V gene's germline CDR1 is MNHNS and CDR2 SASEGT. CDR3 coding DNA: TGTGCCAGCAGAGAGGAGGGGTTGAACACTGAAGCTTTCTTT. This gives the protein CASREEGLNTEAFF.

A single count supports this clone. The rearrangement uses TRBV5-1 and TRBJ2-7, with 7 bases fitting TRBD1. Germline V gives CDR1 SGHRS, CDR2 YFSETQ. The CDR3 has 14 amino acids. The V segment lost 3 bases and the J segment 1 base; nucleotides outside the gene matches: 4. The CDR3, as DNA: TGCGCCAGCAGCTCCTCGGGACAGTCCTACGAGCAGTACTTC. Its protein is CASSSSGQSYEQYF.

This clone appeared a single time. The V call is TRBV28, the J call TRBJ2-7; 7 bases agree with TRBD2. The germline gives CDR1 MDHEN, CDR2 SYDVKM. This CDR3 spans 17 amino acids. After removal of 5 bases from V and 5 bases from J, the junction contained 18 bases not matched to a gene. The CDR3 DNA reads TGTGCCAGCAGTCCAATATCGGAAAGCGGGATGGGCCACGAGCAGTACTTC. It is translated as CASSPISESGMGHEQYF.

The CDR3 DNA reads as TGTGCCAGCAGTTTCCTAGCGGGCACAGATACGCAGTATTTT. Its translation is CASSFLAGTDTQYF. The gene calls are TRBV6-5 and TRBJ2-3; TRBD2 matches at 7 bases. The CDR3 runs to 14 residues. Germline V gives CDR1 MNHEY, CDR2 SVGAGI. J was trimmed by 1 base and V by 4 bases; bases with no gene match: 2.

The chain couples TRBV5-8 to TRBJ1-1, with 8 nucleotides matching TRBD1. Looked up from germline, CDR1 is SGHTS and CDR2 is YDEGEE. CDR3 length equals 14 residues. With 4 bases clipped from V and 7 bases from J, the junction kept 9 bases outside the gene matches. In DNA form, the CDR3 reads TGTGCCAGCAGCCTGGCCTACAGGGGGAGTGAAGCTTTCTTT. This codes for CASSLAYRGSEAFF.

J is TRBJ1-1 and V is TRBV5-1; 9 bases map to TRBD1. Germline V gene lookup returns CDR1 SGHRS and CDR2 YFSETQ. This CDR3 comprises 16 residues. J was trimmed by 1 base and V by 0 bases; bases with no gene match: 4. CDR3 bases: TGCGCCAGCAGCTTGGATGGACAGGGGACGAACACTGAAGCTTTCTTT. It translates to CASSLDGQGTNTEAFF.

This chain connects TRBV5-1 to TRBJ2-1, with D uncertain. V lost 0 bases, J lost 0 bases, and 4 bases lay in between. The CDR3 has 14 residues. The germline V gene has CDR1 SGHRS and CDR2 YFSETQ. CDR3 bases: TGCGCCAGCAGCTTGGGGAGCTCCTACAATGAGCAGTTCTTC. Amino acid sequence: CASSLGSSYNEQFF.

The rearrangement links TRBV25-1 to TRBJ1-1, with 7 nucleotides matching TRBD1. Germline V lookup: CDR1 MGHDK, CDR2 SYGVNS. The CDR3 is made up of 18 amino acids. The V gene end was trimmed by 4 bases and the J gene end by 3 bases; junction bases not matched to a gene: 17. CDR3 amino acids: CASSGVNRGPGLDTEAFF. The CDR3 DNA reads as TGTGCCAGCAGTGGGGTGAATAGGGGGCCTGGATTGGACACTGAAGCTTTCTTT.

A single count supports this clone. The gene calls are TRBV15 and TRBJ2-7; D may be TRBD2 (5 bases). The CDR3 sequence is 14 residues long. V dropped 5 bases and J dropped 3 bases, with 14 bases sitting between them. Germline values: CDR1 LNHNV, CDR2 YYDKDF (reference sequence). The CDR3 reads CATSVGRGSYEQYF. CDR3 DNA: TGTGCCACCAGCGTCGGCCGAGGGAGCTACGAGCAGTACTTC.

This sequence joins TRBV7-6 and TRBJ2-1, with TRBD2 as a possible D gene (7 bases). Trimming cost V 5 bases and J 4 bases, with 12 bases left between them. The CDR3 loop spans 14 amino acids. CDR1 is SGHVS, CDR2 FNYEAQ, per germline. The CDR3 nucleotides read TGTGCCAGCAGCCCCGGGGGGCCATACAATGAGCAGTTCTTC. Protein sequence: CASSPGGPYNEQFF.

This chain connects TRBV10-3 to TRBJ2-5; TRBD2 aligns across 16 bases. The germline gives CDR1 ENHRY, CDR2 SYGVKD. The CDR3 totals 20 residues. J lost 1 base, V lost 4 bases, and 12 bases had no gene match. CDR3 sequence: CAISVIFGTSGRAGQETQYF. CDR3 bases: TGTGCCATCAGTGTGATCTTTGGGACTAGCGGGAGGGCGGGCCAAGAGACCCAGTACTTC.

CDR3 amino acids: CSAAGGTEAFF. The CDR3 DNA reads as TGCAGTGCCGCAGGGGGCACTGAAGCTTTCTTT. The chain uses TRBV20-1 and TRBJ1-1; TRBD1 aligns across 7 bases. The ends lost 6 bases at V and 4 bases at J; junction bases unmatched: 2. The CDR3 has 11 residues. The germline V gene has CDR1 DFQATT and CDR2 SNEGSKA (reference sequence).

The rearrangement joins TRBV2 to TRBJ1-4, with a tentative D call TRBD1 (5 bases). CDR1 and CDR2 from the germline V gene are SNHLY and FYNNEI. Trimming took off 2 bases at V and 2 bases at J, with 12 bases between the two ends. The CDR3 has 16 residues. The CDR3 sequence: CASSEIATATNEKLFF. The CDR3 DNA follows: TGTGCCAGCAGTGAAATTGCGACAGCTACTAATGAAAAACTGTTTTTT.

The chain recombines TRBV7-3 with TRBJ2-2, with D possibly being TRBD1 (5 bases). Looked up from germline, CDR1 is SGHTA and CDR2 is FQGTGA. V was shortened by 8 bases and J by 2 bases, with 9 bases between the two germline ends. There are 13 residues in the CDR3. The CDR3 is CASGQGNTGELFF. In DNA form, the CDR3 reads TGTGCCAGCGGCCAGGGAAACACCGGGGAGCTGTTTTTT.

The chain couples TRBV6-5 to TRBJ1-3; the D is unclear. This CDR3 contains 16 residues. Trimming took off 2 bases at V and 0 bases at J, with 11 bases between the two ends. CDR1 and CDR2 from the germline V gene are MNHEY and SVGAGI. The CDR3 sequence is CASSYERGSSGNTIYF. The CDR3 region has the DNA TGTGCCAGCAGTTACGAGAGAGGGAGCTCTGGAAACACCATATATTTT.

The chain links TRBV2 to TRBJ1-2; TRBD1 matches 7 bases. Germline CDR1 reads SNHLY; CDR2 reads FYNNEI. Losses at the gene ends were 10 bases for V and 6 bases for J; bases not matched to a gene: 11. The CDR3 sequence is 13 residues long. DNA of the CDR3: TGTGCCACCGCACGACAGGGTGAAGATGGCTACACCTTC. Its protein product is CATARQGEDGYTF.

CDR3 region: CAGGQKANYGYTF. The CDR3 DNA reads TGTGCCGGAGGACAGAAAGCTAACTATGGCTACACCTTC. V and J are TRBV30 and TRBJ1-2; D possibly corresponds to TRBD1 (6 bases). V was trimmed by 8 bases and J by 0 bases, leaving 13 bases between them. Germline CDR1 GTSNPN, CDR2 SVGIG (reference sequence). The CDR3 covers 13 residues.

The chain carries TRBV10-3 and TRBJ2-3, with 7 bases matching TRBD1. V lost 9 bases and J lost 2; bases outside the gene matches: 2. This CDR3 has 12 residues. Germline V gives CDR1 ENHRY, CDR2 SYGVKD. The CDR3 DNA follows: TGTGCCATAGGGACAGTCACAGATACGCAGTATTTT. This sequence encodes CAIGTVTDTQYF.

This chain uses TRBV6-5 with TRBJ2-1; TRBD1 matches at 7 bases. The CDR3 is made up of 14 amino acids. Germline lookup yields CDR1 MNHEY and CDR2 SVGAGI. V trimming: 2 bases; J trimming: 5 bases; junction bases outside the gene matches: 3. CDR3 residues: CASSYRDRHNEQFF. The CDR3 nucleotides are TGTGCCAGCAGTTACAGGGACAGACACAATGAGCAGTTCTTC.